One and the same sample provided the 25 T cell receptor beta chains below, sequenced in a study of immune characterization of retroperitoneal liposarcoma. Each CDR3 protein gets one entry after TCRdb re-called the PCR reads with MiXCR. The table records thousands of distinct CDR3 sequences, 35% to 50% of them present only once. Sequencing used tumor tissue. These receptors came from a male donor with retroperitoneal liposarcoma.

This clonotype was detected only a few times. The chain uses TRBV6-1 and TRBJ1-2; 7 bases map to TRBD1. The junction had 3 bases not matched to a gene; V was cut back by 1 base and J by 4 bases. The CDR3 extends over 14 amino acids. CDR1 is MNHNS and CDR2 is SASEGT in the germline V gene. In nucleotides, the CDR3 is TGTGCCAGCAGTGAAGAAGACAGGGCCTATGGCTACACCTTC. Its translation is CASSEEDRAYGYTF.

The chain employs TRBV10-1 and TRBJ2-3; tentative D call: TRBD2 (5 bases). There are 14 residues in the CDR3. Per the germline V gene, CDR1 is WNHNN and CDR2 is SYGVQD (reference sequence). Trimming cost V 0 bases and J 1 base, with 5 bases left between them. Here the CDR3 reads CASSESEGTDTQYF. For the CDR3, the DNA is TGCGCCAGCAGTGAGTCGGAGGGCACAGATACGCAGTATTTT.

This clonotype has only a few counts. The CDR3 loop is CASSEPGQPYEQFF. The CDR3 bases are TGTGCCAGCAGTGAGCCGGGACAGCCCTACGAGCAGTTCTTC. J is TRBJ2-1 and V is TRBV25-1; 7 nucleotides agree with TRBD1. The V and J ends lost 3 bases and 10 bases, in that order; junction bases with no gene match: 9. The CDR3 loop spans 14 amino acids. Germline CDR1 reads MGHDK; CDR2 reads SYGVNS.

This clonotype is medium-sized in the sample. The chain carries TRBV27 and TRBJ2-1, with D perhaps matching TRBD1 or TRBD2 (5 bases each). The end of the DNA is better explained by TRBJ2-5, so the J call may be wrong. Germline CDR1 and CDR2: MNHEY and SMNVEV (reference sequence). The CDR3 extends over 14 amino acids. The CDR3 sequence is CASSPRDGEETQYF. DNA for the CDR3: TGTGCCAGCAGTCCCCGGGACGGGGAAGAGACCCAGTACTTC.

V is TRBV7-3 and J is TRBJ2-1; perhaps TRBD1 as D (5 bases). This CDR3 region has 12 residues. Trimming pared 5 bases from V and 10 bases from J, leaving 12 bases between. Germline CDR1 and CDR2: SGHTA and FQGTGA. CDR3 in amino acids: CASSHTGSEQFF. For the CDR3, the DNA is TGTGCCAGCAGCCACACAGGCTCCGAGCAGTTCTTC.

This chain connects TRBV6-1 to TRBJ2-1; D gene uncertain. TRBJ2-7 explains the end of the DNA better; the J call may be wrong. This CDR3 region has 12 residues. Germline CDR1 MNHNS, CDR2 SASEGT. CDR3 in amino acids: CASSRSGNEQYF. As DNA, the CDR3 is TGTGCCAGCAGTAGGAGTGGGAATGAGCAGTACTTC.

V usage is TRBV25-1 and J usage is TRBJ2-5, with 9 bases that match TRBD2. Trimming cost V 3 bases and J 1 base; bases outside gene matches: 3. Per germline, CDR1 MGHDK and CDR2 SYGVNS. The CDR3 has 15 amino acids. CDR3 in amino acids: CASSDQTSGQETQYF. In nucleotides, the CDR3 is TGTGCCAGCAGTGACCAGACTAGCGGCCAAGAGACCCAGTACTTC.

There are a few counts of this clonotype. The rearrangement links TRBV12-3 or TRBV12-4 to TRBJ2-3; D possibly corresponds to TRBD2 (5 bases). This CDR3 is 18 amino acids long. V gave up 6 bases and J gave up 3 bases, with 25 bases separating them. Written as DNA, the CDR3 is TGTGCCAGCAGACTATGGGCTTTCGAGGGATTTCGGACAGATACGCAGTATTTT. This translates into CASRLWAFEGFRTDTQYF.

J is TRBJ2-3 and V is TRBV7-2, with 11 bases that match TRBD2. The last part of the DNA fits TRBJ2-1 better; the J call may be wrong. From germline, CDR1 is SGHTA and CDR2 FQGNSA. The CDR3 is made up of 17 amino acids. The CDR3 loop is CASSHGVAGGRRNEQFF. In DNA form, the CDR3 reads TGTGCCAGCAGCCACGGGGTAGCGGGAGGGCGGAGGAATGAGCAGTTCTTC.

This clonotype has more than one count but fewer than ten. The chain joins TRBV28 to TRBJ2-7; no reliable D call. The CDR3 covers 14 residues. V lost 2 bases and J 4 bases, leaving 12 bases between the germline ends. Germline-derived CDR1 and CDR2 are MDHEN and SYDVKM. The CDR3 nucleotides read TGTGCCAGCAGTTTAAGGTTAAGTACGTACGAGCAGTACTTC. It yields the protein CASSLRLSTYEQYF.

Note on this clonotype: A much larger clone differs from this one at a single base, so this may be a read error. The CDR3 nucleotides are TGTGCCAGCAGCCGTGGGGGGAACAATGAGCAGTACTTC. Protein sequence: CASSRGGNNEQYF. The V gene is TRBV7-3, the J gene TRBJ2-3, with D perhaps TRBD2 (6 bases). The J call could be wrong; TRBJ2-7 is a better fit for the DNA end. CDR3 size: 13 residues. Germline V lookup: CDR1 SGHTA, CDR2 FQGTGA.

This clonotype rates as medium-sized. The chain joins TRBV25-1 to TRBJ2-5; 7 positions agree with TRBD1. This CDR3 comprises 14 residues. Germline V lookup: CDR1 MGHDK, CDR2 SYGVNS. With 1 base clipped from V and 4 bases from J, the junction kept 3 bases outside the gene matches. The CDR3 sequence is CASSEWDRRETQYF. Written as DNA, the CDR3 is TGTGCCAGCAGTGAATGGGACAGACGAGAGACCCAGTACTTC.

The chain uses TRBV7-2 and TRBJ2-5, with D possibly matching TRBD1 (6 bases). The end of the DNA is better explained by TRBJ2-1, so the J call may be wrong. CDR1 SGHTA and CDR2 FQGNSA come from the germline V gene. This CDR3 spans 12 amino acids. The CDR3 reads CASSSQGHEQFF. Here the CDR3 DNA reads TGTGCCAGCAGCTCACAGGGACATGAGCAGTTCTTC.

This clonotype was seen a few times. The V call is TRBV12-3 or TRBV12-4, the J call TRBJ2-7, with TRBD2 as a possible D gene (5 bases). V was clipped by 1 base and J by 2 bases, with 15 bases between them. The CDR3 consists of 16 residues. The CDR3 DNA reads TGTGCCAGCAGTTTAGAGTGGGGAGCAGGAACCTACGAGCAGTACTTC. Encoded protein: CASSLEWGAGTYEQYF.

This clonotype is labeled medium-sized. V usage is TRBV6-1 and J usage is TRBJ2-1; TRBD2 matches at 8 bases. V dropped 4 bases and J dropped 4; count of bases not matched to a gene: 18. Germline V CDR1 and CDR2: MNHNS, SASEGT. The CDR3 length is 19 residues. The CDR3 DNA follows: TGTGCCAGCAGTGGTCCGGGACTAGAGTGGGGACTACCTTACAATGAGCAGTTCTTC. Translated, it gives CASSGPGLEWGLPYNEQFF.

This clonotype was seen a few times. The V and J genes are TRBV6-1 and TRBJ2-1; TRBD2 matches at 12 bases. The germline gives CDR1 MNHNS, CDR2 SASEGT. CDR3 length: 14 residues. With 6 bases clipped from V and 6 bases from J, the junction kept 3 bases outside the gene matches. The CDR3 loop reads CASSGLAGLNEQFF. The DNA of the CDR3 is TGTGCCAGCAGCGGACTAGCGGGGCTCAATGAGCAGTTCTTC.

The chain uses TRBV6-5 and TRBJ2-1; D might be TRBD2 (5 bases). The last part of the DNA fits TRBJ2-7 better; the J call may be wrong. Per germline, CDR1 MNHEY and CDR2 SVGAGI. The CDR3 is 13 amino acids. The CDR3 region has the DNA TGTGCCAGCAGTTACCAAGCGGAGGACGAGCAGTACTTC. This sequence encodes CASSYQAEDEQYF.

The CDR3 loop reads CASSLGDRTTGELFF. The CDR3 nucleotides are TGTGCCAGCAGTTTAGGCGACAGGACCACCGGGGAGCTGTTTTTT. The chain combines TRBV12-3 or TRBV12-4 with TRBJ2-2; the D gene is possibly TRBD1 (6 bases). Trimming took 1 base from V and 4 from J, leaving 10 bases between them. This CDR3 has 15 amino acids.

By frequency in the sample, this clonotype is medium-sized. The DNA of the CDR3 is TGCGCCAGCAGCCAAGTCCGGGACAGGGTAAACATTCAGTACTTC. Translating it yields CASSQVRDRVNIQYF. The rearrangement links TRBV4-1 to TRBJ2-4; 9 nucleotides align to TRBD1. CDR1 is MGHRA and CDR2 is YSYEKL in the germline V gene. V lost 1 base, J lost 6 bases, and 4 bases stayed unmatched. The CDR3 is 15 residues long.

In this sample, this clonotype turned up a few times. This chain connects TRBV11-2 to TRBJ1-1; 10 bases agree with TRBD1. The length of the CDR3 is 15 residues. Germline V gene data show CDR1 as SGHAT and CDR2 as FQNNGV. J was trimmed by 8 bases and V by 1 base; bases with no gene match: 7. CDR3 amino acids: CASSLAGQGKREAFF. As DNA, the CDR3 is TGTGCCAGCAGCTTAGCGGGACAGGGGAAGCGGGAAGCTTTCTTT.

The genes are TRBV6-6 and TRBJ2-5, with 9 bases matching TRBD1. The J call is in doubt because the DNA end fits TRBJ2-7 better. This CDR3 is 16 amino acids long. Looked up from germline, CDR1 is MNHNY and CDR2 is SVGAGI (reference sequence). The CDR3 sequence is CASSTRAGQGVYEQYF. As DNA, the CDR3 is TGTGCCAGCAGTACTCGAGCGGGACAGGGTGTCTACGAGCAGTACTTC.

The rearrangement joins TRBV7-2 to TRBJ2-5; D possibly corresponds to TRBD2 (7 bases). CDR3 size: 15 residues. Deletions cut 3 bases from V and 11 bases from J, with 22 bases between. Germline values: CDR1 SGHTA, CDR2 FQGNSA. In nucleotides, the CDR3 is TGTGCCAGCAGCTTCCGGGGGGCCCGGGGTAATGAGCAGTACTTC. Protein: CASSFRGARGNEQYF. Together with reference TRBV7-2 and TRBJ2-5, the CDR3 gives the full variable domain: GAGVSQSPSNKVTEKGKDVELRCDPISGHTALYWYRQSLGQGLEFLIYFQGNSAPDKSGLPSDRFSAERTGGSVSTLTIQRTQQEDSAVYLCASSFRGARGNEQYFGPGTRLLVL.

This chain joins TRBV11-1 and TRBJ2-1; a possible D gene is TRBD2 (7 bases). The length of the CDR3 is 13 residues. V was clipped by 6 bases and J by 9 bases, with 15 bases between them. The germline V gene has CDR1 SGHAT and CDR2 FQDESV (reference sequence). The CDR3 sequence: CASRLNRGAEQFF. The CDR3 DNA is TGTGCCAGCAGATTAAACCGGGGGGCTGAGCAGTTCTTC.

The gene calls are TRBV12-3 or TRBV12-4 and TRBJ2-1, with TRBD1 matching 9 bases. The ends lost 5 bases at V and 9 bases at J; junction bases unmatched: 5. This CDR3 contains 13 residues. CDR3 DNA sequence: TGTGCCAGCAGTGCGTTGACAGGGGGTGAGCAGTTCTTC. It codes for CASSALTGGEQFF.

This clonotype is categorized as medium-sized. The chain is built from TRBV27 and TRBJ2-1; a possible D gene is TRBD1 (5 bases). From germline, CDR1 is MNHEY and CDR2 SMNVEV (reference sequence). The CDR3 covers 14 residues. The V end was cut by 7 bases, the J end by 0 bases, with 10 bases between. The CDR3 loop is CASTGLDSYNEQFF. In DNA, the CDR3 is TGTGCCAGCACAGGGCTGGACTCCTACAATGAGCAGTTCTTC.